This TCR beta chain was captured in a study of cytomegalovirus exposure and HLA in healthy donors. Turning to the study itself: The approximately 100 million unique TCR beta sequences, from some 170 million T cells, were found by an earlier analysis.

Germline CDR1 is GTSNPN and CDR2 is SVGIG (reference sequence). There are 10 residues in the CDR3. The germline V and J ends were trimmed by 3 bases and 4 bases, with 4 bases remaining between them. General study points: V- and J-gene trimming in TCR beta was tied to a missense DCLRE1C variant by an analysis performed later. The study assumed roughly uniform donor sequencing depth for presence/absence analyses. Further analysis, carried out later, found HLA-associated TCR beta chains more clonally expanded than equally common other chains.

This clone was seen a single time. Its target is unknown. The PCR was carried out with 60 Vbeta primers and 13 Jbeta primers. Profiled with immunoSEQ multiplex PCR; TCRdb holds only in-frame clones, not every one. This table has fewer than 85,000 clones, 55% to 85% appearing once. This clonotype was sampled from a woman aged 35 to 49 in good health and CMV-seropositive. The specimen was PBMCs. This chain connects TRBV30 to TRBJ2-7; D gene uncertain. CDR3 DNA: TGTGCCTGGAGCGGTTACGAGCAGTACTTC. Translation gives CAWSGYEQYF.